The 17 T cell receptor beta chains below all came from one sample that was sequenced in a study of Ad26.COV2.S vaccination and SARS-CoV-2 variants. The table came from immunoSEQ multiplex PCR; TCRdb's copy has only in-frame clones and leaves some out. Of some 240,000 clones listed, around nine tenths are singletons. The treatment is: some 20 received Ad26.COV2.S at low or high dose, single or two shots; about 5 received placebo; per-sample allocation not given. Sampling occurred on day 63 after the first vaccine or placebo injection. Source: peripheral blood, taken in a trial of Ad26.COV2.S vaccine versus placebo. These receptors were obtained from a person aged 18-60 years who received the Ad26.COV2.S COVID-19 vaccine or a placebo.

V gene TRBV6-6 combines with J gene TRBJ1-1, with 7 bases fitting TRBD1. V shed 4 bases, J shed 2 bases, and the junction held 7 bases outside the gene matches. Germline loops: CDR1 MNHNY, CDR2 SVGAGI (reference sequence). This CDR3 contains 15 residues. The CDR3 DNA reads as TGTGCCAGCAGTTTCAGACAGGGCGGCAACACTGAAGCTTTCTTT. Protein: CASSFRQGGNTEAFF.

For the CDR3, the DNA is TGCAGCGTTGAGTTTAGGCAGGGTTCCTATAATTCACCCCTCCACTTT. This codes for CSVEFRQGSYNSPLHF. V and J are TRBV29-1 and TRBJ1-6; possibly TRBD1 for D (5 bases). The CDR3 spans 16 residues. Germline lookup yields CDR1 SQVTM and CDR2 ANQGSEA. Trimming pared 3 bases from V and 1 base from J, leaving 13 bases between.

V and J are TRBV5-5 and TRBJ1-1; 9 bases agree with TRBD1. In germline, CDR1 is SGHKS, CDR2 YYEKEE (reference sequence). CDR3 size: 13 residues. Unmatched junction bases numbered 11, after V lost 8 bases and J lost 9 bases. The CDR3 DNA reads TGTGCCAGTCTGCGCGGGGGACAGGGTAAAGCTTTCTTT. Protein sequence: CASLRGGQGKAFF.

CDR3 loop: CASSRTEPQETQYF. CDR3 coding DNA: TGCGCCAGCAGCCGGACAGAACCCCAAGAGACCCAGTACTTC. The chain uses TRBV5-1 and TRBJ2-5, with a weak D call TRBD1 (6 bases). V was clipped by 4 bases and J by 1 base, with 11 bases between them. Germline V gene data show CDR1 as SGHRS and CDR2 as YFSETQ. The CDR3 contains 14 residues.

This chain joins TRBV25-1 and TRBJ2-1, with D maybe TRBD2 (6 bases). Germline V gene data show CDR1 as MGHDK and CDR2 as SYGVNS. V dropped 1 base and J dropped 0 bases, with 10 bases sitting between them. The CDR3 runs 16 residues. The CDR3 nucleotides are TGTGCCAGCAGTGAATTCGGGGGTCCCTCCTACAATGAGCAGTTCTTC. Amino acids: CASSEFGGPSYNEQFF.

This clone has only one observation. Within the sample, other DNA sequences also encode this same CDR3. This chain joins TRBV18 and TRBJ1-1, with TRBD1 identical over 7 bases. CDR1 and CDR2 from the germline V gene are KGHSH and LQKENI. V was pared by 5 bases and J by 0 bases, with 3 bases of the junction left unmatched. The CDR3 sequence is 14 residues long. In DNA form, the CDR3 reads TGTGCCAGCTCAGCGGGACAGTTGAACACTGAAGCTTTCTTT. Its translation: CASSAGQLNTEAFF.

The chain uses TRBV5-1 and TRBJ1-4; D remains unclear. Trimming left V 2 bases short and J 1 base short, with 12 bases between. The CDR3 has 16 residues. Per germline, CDR1 SGHRS and CDR2 YFSETQ. This chain's CDR3 is CASSFLSMETNEKLFF. CDR3 bases: TGCGCCAGCAGCTTCCTCTCCATGGAAACTAATGAAAAACTGTTTTTT.

This clone was observed once. The rearrangement uses TRBV6-1 and TRBJ2-5, with a weak D call TRBD2 (5 bases). Deletions cut 2 bases from V and 2 bases from J, with 9 bases between. This CDR3 contains 14 residues. The germline CDR1 and CDR2 sequences are MNHNS and SASEGT. CDR3 sequence reads: CASSERTGQETQYF. DNA of the CDR3: TGTGCCAGCAGTGAAAGGACGGGGCAAGAGACCCAGTACTTC.

The rearrangement links TRBV6-5 to TRBJ2-3; maybe TRBD2 (5 bases). CDR1 MNHEY and CDR2 SVGAGI come from the germline V gene. CDR3 length: 16 residues. The V and J ends lost 0 bases and 2 bases respectively, with 12 bases between them. The CDR3 sequence is CASSYSGGPLTDTQYF. The CDR3 coding sequence is TGTGCCAGCAGTTACTCCGGCGGGCCCCTCACAGATACGCAGTATTTT.

V gene TRBV6-5 combines with J gene TRBJ2-7; TRBD2 aligns across 10 bases. The germline gives CDR1 MNHEY, CDR2 SVGAGI. This CDR3 has 14 amino acids. V trimming: 11 bases; J trimming: 2 bases; junction bases outside the gene matches: 9. The CDR3 nucleotides are TGTGCCGTCGCTAGAAGCGGGGGGGCCTACGAGCAGTACTTC. It yields the protein CAVARSGGAYEQYF.

The chain carries TRBV4-2 and TRBJ1-6; D gene unclear. V lost 3 bases to trimming and J lost 7 bases, with 4 bases between them. Germline V gene sequence: CDR1 LGHNA, CDR2 YNFKEQ. This CDR3 has 12 amino acids. This CDR3 is CASSHTNSPLHF. The CDR3 DNA follows: TGTGCCAGCAGCCATACCAATTCACCCCTCCACTTT.

The rearrangement joins TRBV18 to TRBJ1-6; a possible D gene is TRBD1 (5 bases). This CDR3 contains 15 residues. Germline assignment: CDR1 KGHSH and CDR2 LQKENI. Trimming removed 2 bases at V and 10 bases at J, with 15 bases between. The CDR3 loop reads CASSPGGGLESPLHF. CDR3 coding DNA: TGTGCCAGCTCACCAGGTGGGGGGTTGGAGTCACCCCTCCACTTT.

The rearrangement joins TRBV5-4 to TRBJ1-2; possibly TRBD1 for D (6 bases). Trimming stripped 4 bases from V and 6 bases from J, with 16 bases between. The germline V gene has CDR1 SGHNT and CDR2 YYREEE (reference sequence). This CDR3 spans 14 amino acids. CDR3 bases: TGTGCCAGCAGCACAGGACAGCAGTTAAATGGCTACACCTTC. The encoded protein is CASSTGQQLNGYTF.

This chain joins TRBV5-8 and TRBJ2-2, with no clear D. The germline V gene encodes CDR1 SGHTS and CDR2 YDEGEE. The CDR3 runs 15 residues. Trimming removed 4 bases at V and 1 base at J, with 11 bases between. The DNA for the CDR3 is TGTGCCAGCAGCAAAATAGAAGTGAACACCGGGGAGCTGTTTTTT. Its protein product is CASSKIEVNTGELFF.

CDR3 sequence reads: CASSLELGMYEQYF. CDR3 bases: TGTGCCAGCAGCTTAGAACTTGGAATGTACGAGCAGTACTTC. The chain combines TRBV7-2 with TRBJ2-7; no firm D call. CDR1 SGHTA and CDR2 FQGNSA come from the germline V gene. This CDR3 contains 14 residues. V was trimmed by 1 base and J by 4 bases, leaving 11 bases between them.

The rearrangement links TRBV5-4 to TRBJ2-3, with TRBD2 matching 9 bases. Germline-derived CDR1 and CDR2 are SGHNT and YYREEE (reference sequence). The CDR3 length is 16 residues. After removal of 1 base from V and 4 bases from J, the junction contained 7 bases not matched to a gene. CDR3 in amino acids: CASSLSSGKGADTQYF. The CDR3 nucleotides are TGTGCCAGCAGCTTGTCTAGCGGGAAAGGTGCAGATACGCAGTATTTT.

The rearrangement joins TRBV5-1 to TRBJ2-7, with 8 bases fitting TRBD1. Trimming removed 3 bases from V and 0 bases from J; junction bases left unmatched: 2. Germline lookup yields CDR1 SGHRS and CDR2 YFSETQ. The CDR3 totals 14 residues. The DNA of the CDR3 is TGCGCCAGCAGCTACGGGACAGGCTCCTACGAGCAGTACTTC. Protein sequence: CASSYGTGSYEQYF.